One and the same sample provided the 27 T cell receptor beta chains below, sequenced in a study of OX40 agonist ivuxolimab in advanced cancers. Sequenced by immunoSEQ multiplex PCR; TCRdb stores in-frame clones only, minus some. The table has over 25,000 clones, about four fifths seen once. Sequences were derived from CD4+ or CD8+ T cells sorted from blood, sampled in a trial of the OX40 agonist ivuxolimab. These receptors came from an adult with an advanced solid tumor such as melanoma, head and neck, liver or kidney cancer.

This chain connects TRBV15 to TRBJ2-2, with no clear D. Germline assignment: CDR1 LNHNV and CDR2 YYDKDF (reference sequence). The CDR3 length is 13 residues. Trimming removed 0 bases from V and 6 bases from J, with 5 bases in between. The CDR3 DNA is TGTGCCACCAGCAGAGAAGGGTCCGGGGAGCTGTTTTTT. Its protein product is CATSREGSGELFF.

This chain joins TRBV5-1 and TRBJ1-2, with D possibly matching TRBD1 (6 bases). The V and J ends lost 1 base and 4 bases respectively, with 11 bases between them. The CDR3 has 14 residues. Germline values: CDR1 SGHRS, CDR2 YFSETQ. CDR3 in DNA: TGCGCCAGCAGCTTGCCCACAGGGATCTATGGCTACACCTTC. This codes for CASSLPTGIYGYTF. Full variable domain (missing parts from reference TRBV5-1 and TRBJ1-2): KAGVTQTPRYLIKTRGQQVTLSCSPISGHRSVSWYQQTPGQGLQFLFEYFSETQRNKGNFPGRFSGRQFSNSRSEMNVSTLELGDSALYLCASSLPTGIYGYTFGSGTRLTVV.

The J gene is TRBJ2-1, the V gene TRBV9; 9 nucleotides line up with TRBD2. CDR1 SGDLS and CDR2 YYNGEE come from the germline V gene. The CDR3 runs to 16 residues. V lost 4 bases to trimming and J lost 7 bases; unmatched junction nucleotides: 12. CDR3 sequence: CASSPLERGAQNEQFF. CDR3 in DNA: TGTGCCAGCAGCCCCTTGGAGCGGGGGGCACAAAATGAGCAGTTCTTC.

V gene TRBV19 combines with J gene TRBJ2-5, with TRBD2 identical over 9 bases. V lost 4 bases and J lost 5; bases outside the gene matches: 11. The germline V gene has CDR1 LNHDA and CDR2 SQIVND (reference sequence). The CDR3 has 16 residues. CDR3 sequence reads: CASSTAIAGARETQYF. The CDR3 bases are TGTGCCAGTAGTACCGCAATAGCGGGGGCCAGGGAGACCCAGTACTTC.

This clone has only one observation. The J gene is TRBJ2-4, the V gene TRBV5-6; TRBD1 matches 9 bases. Germline V CDR1 and CDR2: SGHDT, YYEEEE. This CDR3 is 11 amino acids long. V was pared by 7 bases and J by 8 bases, with 1 base of the junction left unmatched. Written as DNA, the CDR3 is TGTGCCAGCGGACAGGGGCACATTCAGTACTTC. Translating it yields CASGQGHIQYF.

V gene TRBV25-1 combines with J gene TRBJ2-5; 7 bases agree with TRBD1. The J segment lost 1 base and the V segment lost 3 bases, leaving 2 bases of the junction unmatched. There are 14 residues in the CDR3. Germline V gene sequence: CDR1 MGHDK, CDR2 SYGVNS. In nucleotides, the CDR3 is TGTGCCAGCAGTGAGACAGGGACCCAAGAGACCCAGTACTTC. It specifies CASSETGTQETQYF.

This rearrangement joins TRBV7-9 to TRBJ2-2, with 8 bases that match TRBD1. Germline V gene data show CDR1 as SEHNR and CDR2 as FQNEAQ (reference sequence). V was pared by 2 bases and J by 1 base, with 3 bases of the junction left unmatched. The CDR3 is 16 amino acids. CDR3 sequence: CASSLTGGKNTGELFF. The CDR3 DNA follows: TGTGCCAGCAGCTTAACAGGGGGAAAGAACACCGGGGAGCTGTTTTTT. The complete variable domain, with remaining parts taken from reference TRBV7-9 and TRBJ2-2, reads DTGVSQNPRHKITKRGQNVTFRCDPISEHNRLYWYRQTLGQGPEFLTYFQNEAQLEKSRLLSDRFSAERPKGSFSTLEIQRTEQGDSAMYLCASSLTGGKNTGELFFGEGSRLTVL.

The DNA of the CDR3 is TGTGCCAGCAGCTACCAGGCAAGCGGCACAGATACGCAGTATTTT. It encodes CASSYQASGTDTQYF. This chain joins TRBV11-2 and TRBJ2-3; D not certain. The germline gives CDR1 SGHAT, CDR2 FQNNGV. V was trimmed by 4 bases and J by 1 base, leaving 12 bases between them. This CDR3 is built from 15 residues.

The V call is TRBV5-5, the J call TRBJ2-3, with D tentatively TRBD2 (5 bases). Germline V gives CDR1 SGHKS, CDR2 YYEKEE (reference sequence). The CDR3 consists of 15 residues. Trimming removed 3 bases from V and 4 bases from J, with 15 bases in between. In DNA, the CDR3 is TGTGCCAGCAGCTCTTATCGGAGGTCCGCAGATACGCAGTATTTT. It yields the protein CASSSYRRSADTQYF.

This clone has only one observation. The V gene is TRBV7-3, the J gene TRBJ2-7; D not resolved. The CDR3 contains 13 residues. Germline CDR1 is SGHTA and CDR2 is FQGTGA. Deletions cut 1 base from V and 3 bases from J, with 7 bases between. The DNA of the CDR3 is TGTGCCAGCAGCTTAAGTTCCGGCTACGAGCAGTACTTC. This sequence encodes CASSLSSGYEQYF.

The chain couples TRBV2 to TRBJ2-7; possibly TRBD1 for D (6 bases). This CDR3 region has 12 residues. Germline lookup yields CDR1 SNHLY and CDR2 FYNNEI. V lost 3 bases and J lost 12, with 15 bases in between. DNA for the CDR3: TGTGCCAGCAGTGATTGGGGTCAGGGGCCGTACTTC. As protein: CASSDWGQGPYF.

The V call is TRBV23-1, the J call TRBJ2-7; possibly TRBD2 for D (5 bases). TRBV23-1 is filed as an ORF, its function uncertain. Trimming took off 7 bases at V and 3 bases at J, with 19 bases between the two ends. This CDR3 is built from 15 residues. CDR3 in amino acids: CASIARRGKLYEQYF. The DNA of the CDR3 is TGCGCCAGCATCGCTCGTCGGGGAAAGCTCTACGAGCAGTACTTC.

The V gene is TRBV28, the J gene TRBJ1-1; D perhaps matches TRBD1 (5 bases). Trimming left V 7 bases short and J 4 bases short, with 13 bases between. This CDR3 spans 13 amino acids. CDR1 MDHEN and CDR2 SYDVKM come from the germline V gene. CDR3 nucleotide sequence: TGTGCCAGCACCCCCTTGGGGGGCACTGAAGCTTTCTTT. Protein sequence: CASTPLGGTEAFF.

The chain links TRBV28 to TRBJ2-7; 7 nucleotides match TRBD1. The CDR3 extends over 14 amino acids. With 4 bases clipped from V and 1 base from J, the junction kept 4 bases outside the gene matches. Germline V gives CDR1 MDHEN, CDR2 SYDVKM. The CDR3 sequence: CASSSPTGSYEQYF. The CDR3 bases are TGTGCCAGCAGTTCCCCGACAGGGTCCTACGAGCAGTACTTC.

This chain joins TRBV30 and TRBJ1-1; D possibly corresponds to TRBD1 (6 bases). Germline V gene sequence: CDR1 GTSNPN, CDR2 SVGIG (reference sequence). This CDR3 contains 17 residues. The ends were cut back, 3 bases at V and 0 bases at J, with 20 bases in the middle. The DNA for the CDR3 is TGTGCCTGGAGAGACGGACAGCCCTTCCTCATGAACACTGAAGCTTTCTTT. Its translation is CAWRDGQPFLMNTEAFF.

The V gene is TRBV9, the J gene TRBJ2-3, with D possibly called TRBD1 or TRBD2 (5 bases each). Germline lookup yields CDR1 SGDLS and CDR2 YYNGEE. This CDR3 is built from 13 residues. V was shortened by 8 bases and J by 0 bases, with 10 bases between the two germline ends. The CDR3 bases are TGTGCCAGTGGGTGGGGGAGCACAGATACGCAGTATTTT. It yields the protein CASGWGSTDTQYF.

V is TRBV5-6 and J is TRBJ2-7; 10 bases fit TRBD2. CDR3 length: 17 amino acids. In germline, CDR1 is SGHDT, CDR2 YYEEEE. V shed 0 bases, J shed 2 bases, and the junction held 8 bases outside the gene matches. The DNA of the CDR3 is TGTGCCAGCAGCTTGGGAGCGGGGGGGCCCGATCCCTACGAGCAGTACTTC. As protein: CASSLGAGGPDPYEQYF.

The J gene is TRBJ2-1, the V gene TRBV29-1; TRBD2 matches at 13 bases. Germline V gene data show CDR1 as SQVTM and CDR2 as ANQGSEA. The junction had 6 bases not matched to a gene; V was cut back by 6 bases and J by 1 base. The CDR3 consists of 16 residues. DNA for the CDR3: TGCAGCGTACTCGGGACTAGCGGGAAGTCCTACAATGAGCAGTTCTTC. It is translated as CSVLGTSGKSYNEQFF.

This sequence joins TRBV5-1 and TRBJ2-5, with a tentative D call TRBD1 (6 bases). Germline CDR1 reads SGHRS; CDR2 reads YFSETQ. V lost 4 bases and J lost 0, with 16 bases in between. CDR3 size: 16 residues. CDR3 DNA: TGCGCCAGCAGCCTTGTCGGGACACAGTACCAAGAGACCCAGTACTTC. Its translation is CASSLVGTQYQETQYF.

The rearrangement links TRBV7-9 to TRBJ2-1, with 12 bases aligning to TRBD2. CDR1 and CDR2 (germline): SEHNR, FQNEAQ (reference sequence). This CDR3 contains 16 residues. V lost 4 bases to trimming and J lost 12 bases; unmatched junction nucleotides: 13. CDR3 region: CASSSSSGRGTRVQFF. The CDR3 bases are TGTGCCAGCAGCTCCTCTAGCGGGAGGGGGACAAGGGTGCAGTTCTTC.

The chain is built from TRBV27 and TRBJ2-7; D gene uncertain. The CDR3 spans 16 residues. V lost 6 bases and J 1 base, leaving 19 bases between the germline ends. Germline lookup yields CDR1 MNHEY and CDR2 SMNVEV (reference sequence). This chain's CDR3 is CASRHSTSYFSYEQYF. CDR3 bases: TGTGCCAGCAGACACTCGACAAGTTATTTTTCCTACGAGCAGTACTTC.

This clone showed up just a few times. This rearrangement joins TRBV7-9 to TRBJ1-1; D ambiguous. CDR3 length: 14 residues. V lost 5 bases to trimming and J lost 4 bases, with 14 bases between them. Germline V gene sequence: CDR1 SEHNR, CDR2 FQNEAQ (reference sequence). CDR3 DNA sequence: TGTGCCAGCAGCCTGGCCCCTAGCGCCACTGAAGCTTTCTTT. It is translated as CASSLAPSATEAFF.

The V and J genes are TRBV11-2 and TRBJ2-2; 13 positions agree with TRBD2. V lost 0 bases and J lost 0; bases outside the gene matches: 4. The germline V gene encodes CDR1 SGHAT and CDR2 FQNNGV. The CDR3 extends over 19 amino acids. The CDR3 here is CASSLDWGLAGSNTGELFF. CDR3 in DNA: TGTGCCAGCAGCTTAGATTGGGGACTAGCGGGATCGAACACCGGGGAGCTGTTTTTT.

This clone was picked up a small number of times. The rearrangement joins TRBV13 to TRBJ2-2; D tentatively reads TRBD1 or TRBD2 (6 bases each). Germline CDR1 is PRHDT and CDR2 is FYEKMQ (reference sequence). Trimming pared 2 bases from V and 1 base from J, leaving 14 bases between. This CDR3 is built from 17 residues. CDR3 coding DNA: TGTGCCAGCAGCTTACATTCGGAGGGGGAGAACACCGGGGAGCTGTTTTTT. Its protein is CASSLHSEGENTGELFF.

This clone appeared a few times. The chain joins TRBV6-6 to TRBJ1-1; D perhaps matches TRBD1 (5 bases). V lost 2 bases to trimming and J lost 3 bases, with 13 bases between them. Germline V lookup: CDR1 MNHNY, CDR2 SVGAGI (reference sequence). CDR3 length: 15 amino acids. The CDR3 nucleotides are TGTGCCAGCAGTTACGGGGGATGGGGGGACACTGAAGCTTTCTTT. This sequence encodes CASSYGGWGDTEAFF.

The chain links TRBV28 to TRBJ1-2; D call uncertain. The V gene lost 2 bases and the J gene lost 1 base, with 8 bases spanning the gap. Germline loops: CDR1 MDHEN, CDR2 SYDVKM. The CDR3 is 14 amino acids. CDR3 loop: CASSLGRFNYGYTF. The CDR3 DNA follows: TGTGCCAGCAGTTTAGGCCGGTTTAACTATGGCTACACCTTC.

The V call is TRBV9, the J call TRBJ2-1, with TRBD2 matching over 8 bases. Germline loops: CDR1 SGDLS, CDR2 YYNGEE. The CDR3 is 15 residues long. V lost 4 bases and J lost 8; bases outside the gene matches: 11. The CDR3 is CASSSRLAFGDEQFF. CDR3 in DNA: TGTGCCAGCAGCTCTCGACTAGCGTTTGGGGATGAGCAGTTCTTC.